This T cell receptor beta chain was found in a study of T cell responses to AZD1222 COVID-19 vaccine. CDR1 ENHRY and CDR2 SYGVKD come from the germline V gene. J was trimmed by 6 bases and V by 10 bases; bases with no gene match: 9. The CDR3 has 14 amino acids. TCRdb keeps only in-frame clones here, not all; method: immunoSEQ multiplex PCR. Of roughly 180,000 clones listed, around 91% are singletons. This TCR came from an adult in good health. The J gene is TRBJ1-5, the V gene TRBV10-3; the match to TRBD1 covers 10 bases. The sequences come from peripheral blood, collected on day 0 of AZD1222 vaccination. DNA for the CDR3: TGTGCCACACAACCGGGACAGGGGTTTCAGCCCCAGCATTTT. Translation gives CATQPGQGFQPQHF.